The clone carrying this T cell receptor beta chain ranks as medium-sized. Its antigen remains unidentified. No patient had received any treatment before thyroid surgery. CDR1 KGHSH and CDR2 LQKENI come from the germline V gene. With 3 bases removed from V and 2 bases from J, the gap between germline ends came to 12 bases. The CDR3 is 15 amino acids. This specimen comes from a study of metastatic and nonmetastatic thyroid tumors. Study-wide context: Malignant thyroid and benign thyroid patients provided blood and tumor or nodule tissue whose repertoires were compared.

Study-level points and caveats: When malignant thyroid tumors were compared with benign nodules, TCR beta diversity was reportedly significantly higher in the malignant tumors. This held in both blood and tumor samples.

TCRdb re-called the PCR reads with MiXCR. The data show thousands of clones, roughly 29% seen once. The material sequenced was tumor tissue. This receptor was obtained from a female donor with papillary thyroid cancer or a benign thyroid nodule (not recorded which). Some clones in this sample may be carry-over from other donors' samples. The chain combines TRBV18 with TRBJ2-3; possible D gene TRBD1, 5 bases. CDR3 sequence: CASSPATADTDTQYF. The CDR3 DNA follows: TGTGCCAGCTCACCGGCGACAGCTGACACAGATACGCAGTATTTT.